This record looks at one T cell receptor (beta chain) sequence and its context. This entry is derived from a study of blood T cell repertoires in COVID-19. This table comes from immunoSEQ multiplex PCR, and its TCRdb copy is limited to in-frame clones, with some not included. This table has approximately 450,000 clones, around nine tenths appearing once. The specimen was peripheral blood. This TCR was sampled from a woman in her thirties with acute or convalescent COVID-19.

In DNA form, the CDR3 reads TGTGCCAGTTCCGAGGAACCCTATGGCTACACCTTC. This translates into CASSEEPYGYTF. This chain connects TRBV6-6 to TRBJ1-2; D remains unclear. Germline V CDR1 and CDR2: MNHNY, SVGAGI (reference sequence). Trimming removed 9 bases at V and 4 bases at J, with 12 bases between. This CDR3 has 12 residues.